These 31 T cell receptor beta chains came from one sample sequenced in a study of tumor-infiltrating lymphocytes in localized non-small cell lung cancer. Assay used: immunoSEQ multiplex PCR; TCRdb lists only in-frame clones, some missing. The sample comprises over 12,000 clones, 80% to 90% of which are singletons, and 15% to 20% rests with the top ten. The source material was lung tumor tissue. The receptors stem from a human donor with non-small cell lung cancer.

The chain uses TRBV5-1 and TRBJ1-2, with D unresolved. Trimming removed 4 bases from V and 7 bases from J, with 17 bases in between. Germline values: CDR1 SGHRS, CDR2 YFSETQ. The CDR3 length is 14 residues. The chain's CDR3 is CASSTGSAGGGYTF. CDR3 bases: TGCGCCAGCAGCACCGGGAGCGCTGGAGGTGGCTACACCTTC.

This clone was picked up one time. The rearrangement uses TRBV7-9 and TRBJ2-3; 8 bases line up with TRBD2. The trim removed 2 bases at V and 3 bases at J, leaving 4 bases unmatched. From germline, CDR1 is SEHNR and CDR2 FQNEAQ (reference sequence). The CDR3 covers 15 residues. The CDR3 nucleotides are TGTGCCAGCAGCTTAACTGGCGGGAGGACAGATACGCAGTATTTT. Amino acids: CASSLTGGRTDTQYF.

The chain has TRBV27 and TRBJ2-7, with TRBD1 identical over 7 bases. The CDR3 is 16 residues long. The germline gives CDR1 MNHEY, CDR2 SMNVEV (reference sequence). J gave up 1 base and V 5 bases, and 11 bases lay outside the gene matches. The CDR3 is CASSPLGQDRSYEQYF. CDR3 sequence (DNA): TGTGCCAGCAGTCCCCTCGGACAGGACCGATCCTACGAGCAGTACTTC.

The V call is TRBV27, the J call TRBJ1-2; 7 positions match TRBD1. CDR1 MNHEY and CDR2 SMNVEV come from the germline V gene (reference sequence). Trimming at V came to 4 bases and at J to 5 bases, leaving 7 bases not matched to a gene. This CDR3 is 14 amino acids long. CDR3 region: CASSSTTGRYGYTF. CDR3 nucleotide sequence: TGTGCCAGCAGTTCCACGACAGGGCGGTATGGCTACACCTTC.

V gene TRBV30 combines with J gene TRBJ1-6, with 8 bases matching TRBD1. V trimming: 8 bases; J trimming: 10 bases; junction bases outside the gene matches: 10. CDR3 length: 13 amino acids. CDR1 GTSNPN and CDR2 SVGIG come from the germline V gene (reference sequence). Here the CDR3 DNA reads TGTGCCGTGGGACAGGAGGGAGGGTCACCCCTCCACTTT. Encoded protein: CAVGQEGGSPLHF.

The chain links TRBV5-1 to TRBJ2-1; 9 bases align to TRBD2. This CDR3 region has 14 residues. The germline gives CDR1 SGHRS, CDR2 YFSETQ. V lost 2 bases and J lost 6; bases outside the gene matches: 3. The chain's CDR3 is CASSFSGRGNEQFF. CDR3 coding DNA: TGCGCCAGCAGCTTTAGCGGGAGAGGCAATGAGCAGTTCTTC.

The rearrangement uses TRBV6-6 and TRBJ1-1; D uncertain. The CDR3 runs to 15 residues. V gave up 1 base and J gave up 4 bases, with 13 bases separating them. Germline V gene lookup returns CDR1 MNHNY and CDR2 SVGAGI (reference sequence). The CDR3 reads CASSYLGSTGTEAFF. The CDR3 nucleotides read TGTGCCAGCAGTTACTTGGGCTCGACGGGCACTGAAGCTTTCTTT.

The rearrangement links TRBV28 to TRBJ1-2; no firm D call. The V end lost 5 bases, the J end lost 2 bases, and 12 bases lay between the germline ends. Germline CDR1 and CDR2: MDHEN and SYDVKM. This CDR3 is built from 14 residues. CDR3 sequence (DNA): TGTGCCAGCAGTCCCCAGAGAATAAACTATGGCTACACCTTC. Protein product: CASSPQRINYGYTF.

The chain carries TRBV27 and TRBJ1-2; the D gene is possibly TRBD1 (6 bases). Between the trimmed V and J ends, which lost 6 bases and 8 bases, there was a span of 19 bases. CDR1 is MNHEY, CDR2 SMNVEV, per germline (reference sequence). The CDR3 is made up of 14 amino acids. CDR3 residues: CASSQNGDIRGYTF. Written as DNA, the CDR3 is TGTGCCAGCAGCCAAAACGGGGACATAAGGGGCTACACCTTC.

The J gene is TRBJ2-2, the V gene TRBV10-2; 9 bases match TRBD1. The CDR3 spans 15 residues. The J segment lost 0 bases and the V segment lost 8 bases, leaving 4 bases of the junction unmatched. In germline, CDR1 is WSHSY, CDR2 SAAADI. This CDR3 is CASGGQGPNTGELFF. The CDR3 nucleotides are TGCGCCAGCGGGGGACAGGGACCGAACACCGGGGAGCTGTTTTTT.

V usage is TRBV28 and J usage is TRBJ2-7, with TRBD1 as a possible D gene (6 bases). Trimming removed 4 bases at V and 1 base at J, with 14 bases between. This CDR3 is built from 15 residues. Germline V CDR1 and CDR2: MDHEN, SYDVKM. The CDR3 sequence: CASSWTALGSYEQYF. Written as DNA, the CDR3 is TGTGCCAGCAGTTGGACAGCCCTTGGATCCTACGAGCAGTACTTC.

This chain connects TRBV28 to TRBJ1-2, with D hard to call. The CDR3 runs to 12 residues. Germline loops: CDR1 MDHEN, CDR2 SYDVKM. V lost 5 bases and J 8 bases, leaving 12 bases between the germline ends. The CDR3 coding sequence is TGTGCCAGCAGTCTCGAAGTAGGGGGCTACACCTTC. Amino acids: CASSLEVGGYTF.

The CDR3 region is CATSIPSGLPAGELFF. CDR3 in DNA: TGTGCCACCAGCATTCCCTCGGGACTGCCGGCCGGGGAGCTGTTTTTT. The genes are TRBV15 and TRBJ2-2, with TRBD2 as a possible D gene (6 bases). Trimming shortened V by 4 bases and J by 6 bases, and 18 bases separated the two germline ends. Germline CDR1 reads LNHNV; CDR2 reads YYDKDF (reference sequence). The CDR3 is 16 amino acids.

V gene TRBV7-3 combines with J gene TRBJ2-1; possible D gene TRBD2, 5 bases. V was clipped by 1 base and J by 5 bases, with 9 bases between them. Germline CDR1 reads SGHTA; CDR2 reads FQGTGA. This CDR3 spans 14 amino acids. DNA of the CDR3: TGTGCCAGCAGCTTAATCCACGGGGACAATGAGCAGTTCTTC. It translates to CASSLIHGDNEQFF. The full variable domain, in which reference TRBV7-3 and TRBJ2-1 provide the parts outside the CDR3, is GAGVSQTPSNKVTEKGKYVELRCDPISGHTALYWYRQSLGQGPEFLIYFQGTGAADDSGLPNDRFFAVRPEGSVSTLKIQRTERGDSAVYLCASSLIHGDNEQFFGPGTRLTVL.

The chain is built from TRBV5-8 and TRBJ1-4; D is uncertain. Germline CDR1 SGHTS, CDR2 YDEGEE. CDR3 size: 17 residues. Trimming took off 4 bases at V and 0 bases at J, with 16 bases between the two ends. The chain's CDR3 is CASSPAKGKPTNEKLFF. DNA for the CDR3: TGTGCCAGCAGCCCAGCAAAAGGAAAACCAACTAATGAAAAACTGTTTTTT.

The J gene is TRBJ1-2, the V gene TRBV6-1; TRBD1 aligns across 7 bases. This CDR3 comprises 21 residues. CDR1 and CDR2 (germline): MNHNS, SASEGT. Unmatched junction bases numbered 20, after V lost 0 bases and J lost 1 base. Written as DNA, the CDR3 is TGTGCCAGCAGTGAAGCGGCAGGGGGTAACAGTAAGGGGAGGGGTAACTATGGCTACACCTTC. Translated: CASSEAAGGNSKGRGNYGYTF.

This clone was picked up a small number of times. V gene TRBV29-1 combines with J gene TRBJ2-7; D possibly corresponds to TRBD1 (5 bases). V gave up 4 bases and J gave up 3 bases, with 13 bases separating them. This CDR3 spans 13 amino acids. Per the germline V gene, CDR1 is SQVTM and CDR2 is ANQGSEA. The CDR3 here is CSVVGSQGYEQYF. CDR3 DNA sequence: TGCAGCGTTGTGGGTTCTCAGGGCTACGAGCAGTACTTC.

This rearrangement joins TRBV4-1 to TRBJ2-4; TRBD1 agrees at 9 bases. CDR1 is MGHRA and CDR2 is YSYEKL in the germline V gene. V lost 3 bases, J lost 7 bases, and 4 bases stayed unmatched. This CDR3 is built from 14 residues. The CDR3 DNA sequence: TGCGCCAGCAGCCAGGGACAGGGTTATAACATTCAGTACTTC. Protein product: CASSQGQGYNIQYF.

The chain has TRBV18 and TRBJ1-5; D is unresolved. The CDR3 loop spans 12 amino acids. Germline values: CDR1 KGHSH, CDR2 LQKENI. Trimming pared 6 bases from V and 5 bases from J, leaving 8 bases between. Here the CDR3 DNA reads TGTGCCAGCTCCTTGGCAGATCAGCCCCAGCATTTT. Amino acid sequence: CASSLADQPQHF.

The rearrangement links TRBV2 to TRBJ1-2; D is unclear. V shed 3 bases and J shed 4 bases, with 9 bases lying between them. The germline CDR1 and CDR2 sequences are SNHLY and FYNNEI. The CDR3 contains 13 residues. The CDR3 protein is CASSDNPGYGYTF. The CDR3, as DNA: TGTGCCAGCAGTGATAATCCAGGCTATGGCTACACCTTC.

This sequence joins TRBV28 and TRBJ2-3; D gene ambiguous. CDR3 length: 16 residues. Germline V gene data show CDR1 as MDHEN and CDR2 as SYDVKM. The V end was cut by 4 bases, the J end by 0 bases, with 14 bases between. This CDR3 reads CASSSLDQPSTDTQYF. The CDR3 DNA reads TGTGCCAGCAGTTCCCTGGACCAACCTAGCACAGATACGCAGTATTTT.

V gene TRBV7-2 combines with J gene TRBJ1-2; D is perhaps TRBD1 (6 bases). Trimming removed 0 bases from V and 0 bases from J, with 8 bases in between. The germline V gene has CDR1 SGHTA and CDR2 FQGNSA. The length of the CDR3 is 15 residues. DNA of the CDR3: TGTGCCAGCAGCTTAGCCGGGACATCTAACTATGGCTACACCTTC. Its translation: CASSLAGTSNYGYTF.

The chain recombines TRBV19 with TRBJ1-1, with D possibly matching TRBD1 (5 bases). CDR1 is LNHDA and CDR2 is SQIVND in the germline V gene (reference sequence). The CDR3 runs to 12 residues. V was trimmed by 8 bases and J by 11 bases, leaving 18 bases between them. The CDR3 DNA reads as TGTGCCAGTCAGACGGGCGGGACGGGGGCTTTCTTT. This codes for CASQTGGTGAFF.

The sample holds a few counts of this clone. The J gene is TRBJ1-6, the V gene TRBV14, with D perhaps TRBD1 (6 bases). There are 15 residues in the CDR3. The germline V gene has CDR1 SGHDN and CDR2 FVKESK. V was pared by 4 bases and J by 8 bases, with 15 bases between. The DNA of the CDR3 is TGTGCCAGCAGCCCTTCGACAGGCGGTTATTCACCCCTCCACTTT. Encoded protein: CASSPSTGGYSPLHF.

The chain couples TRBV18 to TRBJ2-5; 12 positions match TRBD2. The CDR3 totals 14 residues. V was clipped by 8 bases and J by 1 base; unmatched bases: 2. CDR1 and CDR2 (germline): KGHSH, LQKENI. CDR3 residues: CASTGLAGQETQYF. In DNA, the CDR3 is TGTGCCAGCACGGGACTAGCGGGCCAAGAGACCCAGTACTTC. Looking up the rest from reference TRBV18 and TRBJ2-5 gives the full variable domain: NAGVMQNPRHLVRRRGQEARLRCSPMKGHSHVYWYRQLPEEGLKFMVYLQKENIIDESGMPKERFSAEFPKEGPSILRIQQVVRGDSAAYFCASTGLAGQETQYFGPGTRLLVL.

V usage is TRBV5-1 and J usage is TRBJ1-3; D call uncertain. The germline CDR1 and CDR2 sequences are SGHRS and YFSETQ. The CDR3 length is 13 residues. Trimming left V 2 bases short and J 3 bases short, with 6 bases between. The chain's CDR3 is CASSFGFGNTIYF. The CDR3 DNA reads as TGCGCCAGCAGCTTCGGGTTTGGAAACACCATATATTTT.

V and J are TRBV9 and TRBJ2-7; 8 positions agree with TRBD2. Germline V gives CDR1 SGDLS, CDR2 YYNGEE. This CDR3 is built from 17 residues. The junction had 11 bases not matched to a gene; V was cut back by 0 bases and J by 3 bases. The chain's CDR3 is CASSVAPSGGGIYEQYF. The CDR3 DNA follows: TGTGCCAGCAGCGTAGCCCCATCGGGAGGGGGTATCTACGAGCAGTACTTC.

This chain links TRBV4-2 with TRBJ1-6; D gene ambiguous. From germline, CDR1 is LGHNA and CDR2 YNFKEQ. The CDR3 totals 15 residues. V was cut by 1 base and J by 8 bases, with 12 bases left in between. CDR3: CASSQVVREDSPLHF. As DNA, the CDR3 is TGTGCCAGCAGCCAAGTAGTGAGGGAGGATTCACCCCTCCACTTT.

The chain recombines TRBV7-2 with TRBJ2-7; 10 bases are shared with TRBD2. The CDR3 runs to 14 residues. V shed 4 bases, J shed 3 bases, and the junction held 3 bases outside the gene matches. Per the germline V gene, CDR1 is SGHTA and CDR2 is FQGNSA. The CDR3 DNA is TGTGCCAGCAGCTGGAGGACTAGCGGCTACGAGCAGTACTTC. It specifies CASSWRTSGYEQYF. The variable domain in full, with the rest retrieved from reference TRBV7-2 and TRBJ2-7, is GAGVSQSPSNKVTEKGKDVELRCDPISGHTALYWYRQSLGQGLEFLIYFQGNSAPDKSGLPSDRFSAERTGGSVSTLTIQRTQQEDSAVYLCASSWRTSGYEQYFGPGTRLTVT.

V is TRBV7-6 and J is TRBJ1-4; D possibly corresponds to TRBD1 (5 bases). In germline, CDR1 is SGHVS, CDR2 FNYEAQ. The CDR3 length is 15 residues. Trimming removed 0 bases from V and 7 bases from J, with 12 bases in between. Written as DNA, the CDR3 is TGTGCCAGCAGCTTAGCGGGGCGAGTTTCTGAAAAACTGTTTTTT. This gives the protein CASSLAGRVSEKLFF.

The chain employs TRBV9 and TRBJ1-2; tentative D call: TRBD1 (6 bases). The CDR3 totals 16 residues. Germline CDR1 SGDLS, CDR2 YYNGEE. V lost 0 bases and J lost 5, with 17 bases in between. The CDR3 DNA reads TGTGCCAGCAGCGTAGGACCCCAGGACAGAGGTTATGGCTACACCTTC. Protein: CASSVGPQDRGYGYTF.